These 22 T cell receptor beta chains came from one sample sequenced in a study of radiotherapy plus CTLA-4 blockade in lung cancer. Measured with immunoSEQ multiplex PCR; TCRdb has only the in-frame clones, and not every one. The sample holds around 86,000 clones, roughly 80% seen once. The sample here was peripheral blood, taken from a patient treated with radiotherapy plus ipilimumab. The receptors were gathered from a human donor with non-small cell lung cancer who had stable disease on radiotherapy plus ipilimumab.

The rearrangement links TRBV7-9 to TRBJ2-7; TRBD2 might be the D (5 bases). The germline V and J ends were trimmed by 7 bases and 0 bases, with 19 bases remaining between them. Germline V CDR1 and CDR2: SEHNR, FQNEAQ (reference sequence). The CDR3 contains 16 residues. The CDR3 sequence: CASTHWGDLSSYEQYF. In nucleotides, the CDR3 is TGTGCCAGCACCCACTGGGGAGATCTTAGCTCCTACGAGCAGTACTTC.

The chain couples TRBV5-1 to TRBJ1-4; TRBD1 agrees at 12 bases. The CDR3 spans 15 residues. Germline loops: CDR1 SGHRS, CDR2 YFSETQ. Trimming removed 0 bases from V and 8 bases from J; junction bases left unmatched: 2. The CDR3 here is CASSLAGTGGEKLFF. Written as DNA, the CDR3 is TGCGCCAGCAGCTTGGCCGGGACAGGGGGCGAAAAACTGTTTTTT. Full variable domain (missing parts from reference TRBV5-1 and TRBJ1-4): KAGVTQTPRYLIKTRGQQVTLSCSPISGHRSVSWYQQTPGQGLQFLFEYFSETQRNKGNFPGRFSGRQFSNSRSEMNVSTLELGDSALYLCASSLAGTGGEKLFFGSGTQLSVL.

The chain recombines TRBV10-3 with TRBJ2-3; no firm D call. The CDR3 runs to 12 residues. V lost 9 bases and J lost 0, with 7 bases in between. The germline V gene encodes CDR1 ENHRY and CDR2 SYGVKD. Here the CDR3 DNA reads TGTGCCATGGCACAGAGCACAGATACGCAGTATTTT. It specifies CAMAQSTDTQYF.

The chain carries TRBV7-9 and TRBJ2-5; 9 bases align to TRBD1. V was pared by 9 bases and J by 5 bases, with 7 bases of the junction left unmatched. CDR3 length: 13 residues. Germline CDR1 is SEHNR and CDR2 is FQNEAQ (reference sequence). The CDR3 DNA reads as TGTGCCAGGGGGACAGGGAAAGCGGAGACCCAGTACTTC. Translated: CARGTGKAETQYF.

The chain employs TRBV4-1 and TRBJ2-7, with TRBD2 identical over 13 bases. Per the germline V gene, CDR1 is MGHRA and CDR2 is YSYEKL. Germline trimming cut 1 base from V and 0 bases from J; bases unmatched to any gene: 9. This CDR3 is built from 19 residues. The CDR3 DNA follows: TGCGCCAGCAGCCAAGTTGAGACTAGCGGGGGGAAGAGCTCCTACGAGCAGTACTTC. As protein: CASSQVETSGGKSSYEQYF.

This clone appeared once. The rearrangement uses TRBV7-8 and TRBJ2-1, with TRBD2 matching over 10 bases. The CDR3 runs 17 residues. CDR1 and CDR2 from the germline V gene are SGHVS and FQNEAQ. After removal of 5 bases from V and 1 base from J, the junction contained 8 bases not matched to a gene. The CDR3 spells CASSDPQAGGSYNEQFF. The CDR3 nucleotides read TGTGCCAGCAGCGACCCCCAAGCGGGAGGGTCCTACAATGAGCAGTTCTTC.

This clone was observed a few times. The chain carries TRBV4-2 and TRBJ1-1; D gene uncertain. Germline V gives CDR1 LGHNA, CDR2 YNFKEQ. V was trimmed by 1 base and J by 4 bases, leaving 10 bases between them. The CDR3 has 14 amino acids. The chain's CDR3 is CASSQGAASTEAFF. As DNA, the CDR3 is TGTGCCAGCAGCCAAGGTGCGGCGAGCACTGAAGCTTTCTTT.

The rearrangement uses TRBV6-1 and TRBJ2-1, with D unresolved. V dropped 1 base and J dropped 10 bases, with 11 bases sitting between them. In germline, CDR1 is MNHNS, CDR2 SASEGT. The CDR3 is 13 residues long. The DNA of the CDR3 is TGTGCCAGCAGTGAAGTGCGGTTCGGGGAGCAGTTCTTC. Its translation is CASSEVRFGEQFF.

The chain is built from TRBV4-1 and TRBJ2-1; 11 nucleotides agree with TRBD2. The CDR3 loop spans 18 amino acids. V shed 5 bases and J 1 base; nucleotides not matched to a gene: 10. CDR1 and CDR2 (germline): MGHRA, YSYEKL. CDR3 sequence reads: CASSKTGTSGKSYNEQFF. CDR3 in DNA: TGCGCCAGCAGCAAAACTGGGACTAGCGGAAAATCCTACAATGAGCAGTTCTTC.

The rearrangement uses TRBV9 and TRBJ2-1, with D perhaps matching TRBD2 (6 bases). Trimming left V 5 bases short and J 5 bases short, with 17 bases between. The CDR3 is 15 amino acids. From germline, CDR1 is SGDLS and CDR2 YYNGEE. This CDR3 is CASSGRSGLNNEQFF. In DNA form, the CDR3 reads TGTGCCAGCAGTGGGAGGAGCGGGTTAAACAATGAGCAGTTCTTC.

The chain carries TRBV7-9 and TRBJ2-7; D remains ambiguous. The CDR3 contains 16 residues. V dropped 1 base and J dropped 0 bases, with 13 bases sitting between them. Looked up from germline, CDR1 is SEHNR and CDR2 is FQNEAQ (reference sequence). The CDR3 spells CASSLDLRSSSYEQYF. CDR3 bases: TGTGCCAGCAGCTTAGATCTACGATCTAGCTCCTACGAGCAGTACTTC.

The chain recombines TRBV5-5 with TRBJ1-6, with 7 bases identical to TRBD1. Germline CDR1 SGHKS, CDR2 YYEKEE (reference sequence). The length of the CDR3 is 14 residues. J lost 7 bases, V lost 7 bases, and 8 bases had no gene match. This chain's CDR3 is CASGLGGFNSPLHF. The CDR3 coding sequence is TGTGCCAGCGGGTTAGGGGGCTTCAATTCACCCCTCCACTTT.

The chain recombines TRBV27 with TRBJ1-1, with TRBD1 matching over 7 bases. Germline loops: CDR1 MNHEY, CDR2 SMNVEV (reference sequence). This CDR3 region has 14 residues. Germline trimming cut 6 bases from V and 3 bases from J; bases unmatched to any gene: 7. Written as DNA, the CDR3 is TGTGCCAGCAGGCAGGGGGGGCAGTACACTGAAGCTTTCTTT. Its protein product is CASRQGGQYTEAFF.

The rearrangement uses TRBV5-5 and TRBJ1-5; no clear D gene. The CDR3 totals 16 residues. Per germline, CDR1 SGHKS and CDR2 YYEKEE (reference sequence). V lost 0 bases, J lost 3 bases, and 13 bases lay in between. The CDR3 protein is CASSLADQANNQPQHF. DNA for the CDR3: TGTGCCAGCAGCTTGGCGGACCAGGCAAACAATCAGCCCCAGCATTTT. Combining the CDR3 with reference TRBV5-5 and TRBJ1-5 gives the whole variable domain DAGVTQSPTHLIKTRGQQVTLRCSPISGHKSVSWYQQVLGQGPQFIFQYYEKEERGRGNFPDRFSARQFPNYSSELNVNALLLGDSALYLCASSLADQANNQPQHFGDGTRLSIL.

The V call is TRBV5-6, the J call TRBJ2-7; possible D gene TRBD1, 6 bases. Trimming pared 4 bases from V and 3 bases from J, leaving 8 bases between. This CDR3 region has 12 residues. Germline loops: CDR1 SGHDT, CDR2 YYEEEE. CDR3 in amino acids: CASSRTDYEQYF. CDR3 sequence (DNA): TGTGCCAGCAGCCGGACAGACTACGAGCAGTACTTC.

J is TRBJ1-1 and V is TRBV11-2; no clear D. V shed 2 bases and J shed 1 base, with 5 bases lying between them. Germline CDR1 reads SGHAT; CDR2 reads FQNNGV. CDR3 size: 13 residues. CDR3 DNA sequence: TGTGCCAGCAGCTTATCAGAGAACACTGAAGCTTTCTTT. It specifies CASSLSENTEAFF.

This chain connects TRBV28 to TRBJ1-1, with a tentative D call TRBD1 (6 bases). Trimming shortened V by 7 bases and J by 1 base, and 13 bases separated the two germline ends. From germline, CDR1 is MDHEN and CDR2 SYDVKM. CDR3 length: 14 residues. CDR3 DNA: TGTGCCAGCACCTTTGGGACAACGAACACTGAAGCTTTCTTT. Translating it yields CASTFGTTNTEAFF.

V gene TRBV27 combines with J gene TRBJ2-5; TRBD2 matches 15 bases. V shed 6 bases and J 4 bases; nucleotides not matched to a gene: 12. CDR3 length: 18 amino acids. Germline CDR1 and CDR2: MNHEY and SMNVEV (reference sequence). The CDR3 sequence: CASRPRTSGGAVAETQYF. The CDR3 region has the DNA TGTGCCAGCAGACCCCGGACTAGCGGGGGGGCCGTCGCAGAGACCCAGTACTTC.

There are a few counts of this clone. The CDR3 bases are TGTGCCTGGAGTGAGCTGGGGGGACTCTCTGGAAACACCATATATTTT. Its protein product is CAWSELGGLSGNTIYF. The chain uses TRBV30 and TRBJ1-3; TRBD1 is a possible D gene (5 bases). Germline V gene sequence: CDR1 GTSNPN, CDR2 SVGIG (reference sequence). Trimming took 1 base from V and 0 from J, leaving 13 bases between them. The CDR3 loop spans 16 amino acids.

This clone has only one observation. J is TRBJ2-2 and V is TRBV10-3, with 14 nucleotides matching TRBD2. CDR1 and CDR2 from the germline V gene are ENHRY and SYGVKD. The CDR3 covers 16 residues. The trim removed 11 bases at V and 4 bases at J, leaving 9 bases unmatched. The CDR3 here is CAVGTSGSGITGELFF. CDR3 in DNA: TGTGCCGTCGGGACTAGCGGGAGCGGTATCACCGGGGAGCTGTTTTTT.

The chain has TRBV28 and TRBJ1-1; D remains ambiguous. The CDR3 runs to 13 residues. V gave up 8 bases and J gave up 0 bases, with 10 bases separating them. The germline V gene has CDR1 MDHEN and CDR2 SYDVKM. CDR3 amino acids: CASGGRMNTEAFF. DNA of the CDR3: TGTGCCAGCGGCGGACGGATGAACACTGAAGCTTTCTTT.

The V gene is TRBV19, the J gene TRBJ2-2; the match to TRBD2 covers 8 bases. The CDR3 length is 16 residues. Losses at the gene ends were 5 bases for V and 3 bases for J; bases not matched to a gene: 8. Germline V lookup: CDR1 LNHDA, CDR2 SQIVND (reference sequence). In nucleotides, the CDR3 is TGTGCCAGTAGTTCCAGCGGGAGAGCGTACACCGGGGAGCTGTTTTTT. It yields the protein CASSSSGRAYTGELFF.